This paragraph covers one TCR beta chain sequence. This sample was included in a study of blood T cell repertoires in COVID-19. How the authors handled the data: By means of reference gene primer amplification, nucleated cell counts were estimated. Repertoires were generated with immunoSEQ multiplex PCR, while TCRdb's copy carries only in-frame clones and drops some. The D gene and trimming were derived from the DNA, and the V and J assignments and clone size from that table. The sample has roughly 100,000 clones, 70% to 90% seen once. The CDR3 has 16 amino acids. The V and J ends lost 2 bases and 1 base, in that order; junction bases with no gene match: 4. The germline V gene has CDR1 ENHRY and CDR2 SYGVKD.

Sequenced input: peripheral blood. V and J are TRBV10-3 and TRBJ2-3; 9 bases agree with TRBD1. The sequence was collected from a man aged 50 to 59 with active COVID-19. The CDR3 region has the DNA TGTGCCATCAGTGAGACCCGGGACAGGGGCACAGATACGCAGTATTTT. It codes for CAISETRDRGTDTQYF.